The 17 T cell receptor beta chains given below trace back to one sample, sequenced in a study of blood T cell repertoires in COVID-19. Some clones are missing from TCRdb's copy, which holds only in-frame ones; the method was immunoSEQ multiplex PCR. Of a few hundred thousand clones in the sample, around 87% were seen once. Material: peripheral blood. The receptors here all came from a woman aged 60-70 years with COVID-19, enrolled during active disease.

The J gene is TRBJ1-6, the V gene TRBV5-1; 9 bases line up with TRBD1. The J segment lost 5 bases and the V segment lost 3 bases, leaving 3 bases of the junction unmatched. The length of the CDR3 is 15 residues. Germline CDR1 reads SGHRS; CDR2 reads YFSETQ. DNA for the CDR3: TGCGCCAGCAGCTCCCGGGACAGGGATAATTCACCCCTCCACTTT. Residues: CASSSRDRDNSPLHF.

V usage is TRBV7-9 and J usage is TRBJ1-2; the D gene is possibly TRBD1 (6 bases). The CDR3 contains 12 residues. The germline CDR1 and CDR2 sequences are SEHNR and FQNEAQ (reference sequence). The V end was cut by 4 bases, the J end by 8 bases, with 11 bases between. CDR3 in DNA: TGTGCCAGCAGCTCGACGACAGGCGGCTACACCTTC. Amino acids: CASSSTTGGYTF.

This chain links TRBV10-1 with TRBJ2-1, with 12 nucleotides matching TRBD2. Trimming at V came to 3 bases and at J to 5 bases, leaving 2 bases not matched to a gene. The CDR3 spans 15 residues. Per the germline V gene, CDR1 is WNHNN and CDR2 is SYGVQD (reference sequence). CDR3 sequence reads: CASSEWTSGNNEQFF. DNA of the CDR3: TGCGCCAGCAGTGAATGGACTAGCGGGAACAATGAGCAGTTCTTC.

CDR3 coding DNA: TGTGCCAGCGGAGTTCAAACGCAGGGGAAGCGAAGCTACACCTTC. This gives the protein CASGVQTQGKRSYTF. The chain recombines TRBV28 with TRBJ1-2; a possible D gene is TRBD1 (6 bases). V was shortened by 8 bases and J by 9 bases, with 25 bases between the two germline ends. The CDR3 loop spans 15 amino acids. Germline assignment: CDR1 MDHEN and CDR2 SYDVKM.

The rearrangement links TRBV7-7 to TRBJ2-1; 7 bases map to TRBD2. J gave up 5 bases and V 5 bases, and 9 bases lay outside the gene matches. The germline gives CDR1 SSHAT, CDR2 FNYEAQ (reference sequence). The CDR3 runs 15 residues. The CDR3 nucleotides read TGTGCCAGCAGCCCGGGGGGAGCGGGCGACAATGAGCAGTTCTTC. The encoded protein is CASSPGGAGDNEQFF.

The CDR3: CAWSVSSSNQPQHF. The CDR3 nucleotides read TGTGCCTGGAGTGTCAGTTCTAGCAATCAGCCCCAGCATTTT. The chain uses TRBV30 and TRBJ1-5; D gene ambiguous. Germline V gene lookup returns CDR1 GTSNPN and CDR2 SVGIG (reference sequence). The CDR3 extends over 14 amino acids. The V and J ends lost 0 bases and 0 bases respectively, with 6 bases between them.

This clone was recorded a few times. The V gene is TRBV15, the J gene TRBJ1-1, with D possibly being TRBD1 (5 bases). The CDR3 runs to 14 residues. Germline CDR1 is LNHNV and CDR2 is YYDKDF (reference sequence). V shed 5 bases and J shed 4 bases, with 14 bases lying between them. CDR3 nucleotide sequence: TGTGCCACCAGCGGAGCCCGGAGGGGCACTGAAGCTTTCTTT. This translates into CATSGARRGTEAFF.

The V call is TRBV5-5, the J call TRBJ1-2; maybe TRBD1 (5 bases). The CDR3 has 16 residues. The V and J ends lost 0 bases and 1 base respectively, with 13 bases between them. CDR1 SGHKS and CDR2 YYEKEE come from the germline V gene (reference sequence). Here the CDR3 DNA reads TGTGCCAGCAGCTTGGGGGGCCCTGCAATTAACTATGGCTACACCTTC. Translating gives CASSLGGPAINYGYTF.

The genes are TRBV19 and TRBJ1-4; 9 nucleotides line up with TRBD1. The CDR3 is 14 residues long. Germline-derived CDR1 and CDR2 are LNHDA and SQIVND (reference sequence). The ends lost 6 bases at V and 4 bases at J; junction bases unmatched: 3. This CDR3 reads CASSDRGYNEKLFF. The CDR3 DNA is TGTGCCAGTAGCGACAGGGGGTATAATGAAAAACTGTTTTTT. Full variable domain (missing parts from reference TRBV19 and TRBJ1-4): DGGITQSPKYLFRKEGQNVTLSCEQNLNHDAMYWYRQDPGQGLRLIYYSQIVNDFQKGDIAEGYSVSREKKESFPLTVTSAQKNPTAFYLCASSDRGYNEKLFFGSGTQLSVL.

This clone has only a few counts. V gene TRBV19 combines with J gene TRBJ2-1, with D possibly TRBD1 on 6 matching bases. The CDR3 is 13 residues long. With 8 bases removed from V and 3 bases from J, the gap between germline ends came to 11 bases. Germline loops: CDR1 LNHDA, CDR2 SQIVND (reference sequence). CDR3 region: CASWDTRYNEQFF. The CDR3 region has the DNA TGTGCCAGTTGGGACACCCGCTACAATGAGCAGTTCTTC.

This sequence joins TRBV20-1 and TRBJ2-5; D unclear. Trimming cost V 2 bases and J 5 bases, with 6 bases left between them. Germline V gene lookup returns CDR1 DFQATT and CDR2 SNEGSKA (reference sequence). The CDR3 spans 11 residues. The CDR3 protein is CSARTVETQYF. In nucleotides, the CDR3 is TGCAGTGCTAGAACTGTGGAGACCCAGTACTTC.

V is TRBV3-1 (or the pseudogene TRBV3-2) and J is TRBJ2-7, with TRBD1 matching over 7 bases. V was pared by 4 bases and J by 1 base, with 7 bases of the junction left unmatched. The CDR3 has 15 amino acids. From germline, CDR1 is LGHDT and CDR2 YNNKEL (reference sequence). As DNA, the CDR3 is TGTGCCAGCAGCCGTCGACAGGGTTGGTCCTACGAGCAGTACTTC. Encoded protein: CASSRRQGWSYEQYF.

The chain links TRBV18 to TRBJ2-5; TRBD1 matches 9 bases. The junction had 9 bases not matched to a gene; V was cut back by 9 bases and J by 4 bases. The germline V gene has CDR1 KGHSH and CDR2 LQKENI. CDR3 length: 14 amino acids. In DNA, the CDR3 is TGTGCCAGTTCGGGACAGGGATGGGGAGAGACCCAGTACTTC. Protein: CASSGQGWGETQYF.

The chain employs TRBV5-1 and TRBJ1-2, with 11 bases lining up with TRBD1. V shed 3 bases, J shed 5 bases, and the junction held 6 bases outside the gene matches. This CDR3 is 15 amino acids long. Per germline, CDR1 SGHRS and CDR2 YFSETQ. For the CDR3, the DNA is TGCGCCAGCAGCTCGGGTGGACAGGGGGCGTATGGCTACACCTTC. Residues: CASSSGGQGAYGYTF.

The chain is built from TRBV6-6 and TRBJ1-6, with TRBD1 identical over 11 bases. Germline V CDR1 and CDR2: MNHNY, SVGAGI (reference sequence). This CDR3 spans 15 amino acids. The junction had 8 bases not matched to a gene; V was cut back by 6 bases and J by 10 bases. The CDR3 bases are TGTGCCAGCAGGCGGGACAGGGGGGAGGACTCACCCCTCCACTTT. It is translated as CASRRDRGEDSPLHF.

The V gene is TRBV5-5, the J gene TRBJ1-2, with TRBD1 identical over 8 bases. J gave up 8 bases and V 4 bases, and 13 bases lay outside the gene matches. The CDR3 loop spans 15 amino acids. Germline assignment: CDR1 SGHKS and CDR2 YYEKEE (reference sequence). The CDR3 region is CASSPKDRELHGYTF. The CDR3 DNA is TGTGCCAGCAGCCCCAAGGACAGGGAGTTACACGGCTACACCTTC.

This clone was seen once. The rearrangement uses TRBV27 and TRBJ2-3; 9 nucleotides match TRBD2. V was pared by 4 bases and J by 9 bases, with 14 bases of the junction left unmatched. The CDR3 runs to 16 residues. Germline values: CDR1 MNHEY, CDR2 SMNVEV (reference sequence). CDR3 sequence (DNA): TGTGCCAGCAGTTCTCTAGCGGGGAGGGCCTCAGGAACGCAGTATTTT. Protein: CASSSLAGRASGTQYF.